A single sample is the source of the 9 T cell receptor beta chains below, sequenced in a study of shared clonotypes between healthy human individuals. The data were produced by immunoSEQ multiplex PCR, yet TCRdb's version contains in-frame clones alone and is incomplete. The data contain 2,100,000 or so clones, approximately 94% of them singletons. Sequencing was done on a sample of naive CD4+ T cells sorted from blood. Noted subset: CD45RA+ positively selected. All receptors derive from a man younger than 35 in good health.

This sequence joins TRBV6-1 and TRBJ2-5; 10 bases line up with TRBD2. The germline V gene has CDR1 MNHNS and CDR2 SASEGT. J gave up 3 bases and V 4 bases, and 8 bases lay outside the gene matches. This CDR3 has 16 residues. CDR3 amino acids: CASSGSSGGNKETQYF. For the CDR3, the DNA is TGTGCCAGCAGTGGGTCTAGCGGGGGAAACAAAGAGACCCAGTACTTC.

The chain joins TRBV5-4 to TRBJ2-5, with D uncertain. V lost 4 bases to trimming and J lost 4 bases, with 14 bases between them. The CDR3 has 14 residues. CDR1 and CDR2 from the germline V gene are SGHNT and YYREEE (reference sequence). CDR3 coding DNA: TGTGCCAGCAGCATTAGGCAGTGGGGAGAGACCCAGTACTTC. This translates into CASSIRQWGETQYF.

The chain recombines TRBV6-6 with TRBJ1-3; D gene ambiguous. Germline lookup yields CDR1 MNHNY and CDR2 SVGAGI (reference sequence). The CDR3 contains 12 residues. The V and J ends lost 6 bases and 8 bases respectively, with 11 bases between them. CDR3: CASRAGGDTIYF. CDR3 sequence (DNA): TGTGCCAGCAGGGCAGGCGGTGACACCATATATTTT.

Of note for this clone: Other nucleotide sequences in the sample specify the same CDR3. The rearrangement joins TRBV5-1 to TRBJ2-5; maybe TRBD2 (6 bases). CDR3 length equals 14 residues. The V end lost 0 bases, the J end lost 4 bases, and 10 bases lay between the germline ends. CDR1 and CDR2 from the germline V gene are SGHRS and YFSETQ. The CDR3 reads CASSLVGGLETQYF. The CDR3 region has the DNA TGCGCCAGCAGCTTGGTTGGGGGGTTAGAGACCCAGTACTTC.

Concerning this clone itself: The sample contains more than one DNA sequence encoding this CDR3. The chain recombines TRBV30 with TRBJ1-5; 7 bases line up with TRBD1. The CDR3 is 14 amino acids. Trimming cost V 3 bases and J 4 bases; bases outside gene matches: 6. Germline V gives CDR1 GTSNPN, CDR2 SVGIG (reference sequence). The CDR3 DNA reads TGTGCCTGGAGCCCGGGACAGCCGAATCAGCCCCAGCATTTT. It encodes CAWSPGQPNQPQHF.

The chain uses TRBV5-1 and TRBJ1-2; the D gene is possibly TRBD1 (6 bases). This CDR3 spans 14 amino acids. CDR1 is SGHRS, CDR2 YFSETQ, per germline. Trimming took off 4 bases at V and 8 bases at J, with 18 bases between the two ends. CDR3: CASSATQGSGGYTF. In DNA form, the CDR3 reads TGCGCCAGCAGCGCTACCCAGGGGTCCGGAGGCTACACCTTC. Full variable domain (missing parts from reference TRBV5-1 and TRBJ1-2): KAGVTQTPRYLIKTRGQQVTLSCSPISGHRSVSWYQQTPGQGLQFLFEYFSETQRNKGNFPGRFSGRQFSNSRSEMNVSTLELGDSALYLCASSATQGSGGYTFGSGTRLTVV.

The chain is built from TRBV2 and TRBJ2-1; the D is unclear. Deletions cut 8 bases from V and 2 bases from J, with 10 bases between. Germline CDR1 SNHLY, CDR2 FYNNEI. The CDR3 spans 13 residues. The CDR3 DNA reads TGTGCCAGCGCCCCTCTCGCCTACAATGAGCAGTTCTTC. It specifies CASAPLAYNEQFF.

The chain combines TRBV10-3 with TRBJ2-6; maybe TRBD1 (6 bases). Trimming left V 5 bases short and J 4 bases short, with 12 bases between. There are 15 residues in the CDR3. CDR1 is ENHRY and CDR2 is SYGVKD in the germline V gene. The CDR3 region has the DNA TGTGCCATCAGTCCTAGGGGGACCGGGGCCAACGTCCTGACTTTC. It codes for CAISPRGTGANVLTF.

The gene calls are TRBV2 and TRBJ2-5; D remains unclear. The CDR3 runs 12 residues. Germline CDR1 SNHLY, CDR2 FYNNEI. Deletions cut 5 bases from V and 0 bases from J, with 4 bases between. For the CDR3, the DNA is TGTGCCAGCAGTCGGCACCAAGAGACCCAGTACTTC. Translated: CASSRHQETQYF.